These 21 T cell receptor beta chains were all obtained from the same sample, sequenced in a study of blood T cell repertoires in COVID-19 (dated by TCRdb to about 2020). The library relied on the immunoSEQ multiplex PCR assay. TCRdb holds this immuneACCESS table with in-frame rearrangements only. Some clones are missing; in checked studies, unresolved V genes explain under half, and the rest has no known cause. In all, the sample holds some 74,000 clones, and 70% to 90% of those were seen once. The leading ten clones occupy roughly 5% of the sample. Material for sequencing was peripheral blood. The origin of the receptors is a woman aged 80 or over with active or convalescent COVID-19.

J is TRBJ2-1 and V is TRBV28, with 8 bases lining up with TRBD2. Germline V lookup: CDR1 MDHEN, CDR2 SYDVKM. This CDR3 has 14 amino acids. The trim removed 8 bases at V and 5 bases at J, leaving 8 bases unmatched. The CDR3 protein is CASRTGGGDNEQFF. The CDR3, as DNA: TGTGCCAGCCGGACGGGGGGGGGAGACAATGAGCAGTTCTTC.

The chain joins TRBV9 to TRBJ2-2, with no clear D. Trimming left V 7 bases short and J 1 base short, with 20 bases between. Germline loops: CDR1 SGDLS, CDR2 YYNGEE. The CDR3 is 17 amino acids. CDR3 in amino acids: CASASEVLIGNTGELFF. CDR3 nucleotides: TGTGCCAGCGCCTCTGAGGTCCTAATAGGGAACACCGGGGAGCTGTTTTTT.

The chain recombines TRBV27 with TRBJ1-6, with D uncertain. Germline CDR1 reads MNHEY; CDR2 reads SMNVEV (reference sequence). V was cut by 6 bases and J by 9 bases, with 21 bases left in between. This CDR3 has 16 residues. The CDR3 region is CASSPVSMVPGSPLHF. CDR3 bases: TGTGCCAGCAGCCCCGTTTCTATGGTGCCTGGTTCACCCCTCCACTTT.

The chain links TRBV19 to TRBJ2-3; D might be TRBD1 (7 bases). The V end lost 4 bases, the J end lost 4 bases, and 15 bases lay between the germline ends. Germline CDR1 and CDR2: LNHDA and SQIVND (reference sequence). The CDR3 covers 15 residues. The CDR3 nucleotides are TGTGCCAGTAGTACCGTGGACAGGAGGGCAGATACGCAGTATTTT. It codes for CASSTVDRRADTQYF.

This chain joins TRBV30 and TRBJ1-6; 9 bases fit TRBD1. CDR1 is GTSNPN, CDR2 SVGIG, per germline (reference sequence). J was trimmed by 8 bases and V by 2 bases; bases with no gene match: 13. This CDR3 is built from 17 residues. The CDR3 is CAWSRDRQGVSYSPLHF. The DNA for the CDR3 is TGTGCCTGGAGTAGGGATCGACAGGGGGTTAGTTATTCACCCCTCCACTTT.

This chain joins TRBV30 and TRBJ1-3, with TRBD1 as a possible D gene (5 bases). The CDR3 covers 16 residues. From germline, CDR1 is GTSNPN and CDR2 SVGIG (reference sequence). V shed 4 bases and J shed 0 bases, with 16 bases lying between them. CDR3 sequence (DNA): TGTGCCTGGATGATTAACAGGTTGAGCTCTGGAAACACCATATATTTT. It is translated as CAWMINRLSSGNTIYF.

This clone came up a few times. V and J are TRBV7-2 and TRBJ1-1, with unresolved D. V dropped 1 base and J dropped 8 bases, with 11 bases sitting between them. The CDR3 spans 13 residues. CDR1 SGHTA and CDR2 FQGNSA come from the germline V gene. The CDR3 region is CASSLDFVSEAFF. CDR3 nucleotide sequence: TGTGCCAGCAGCTTAGATTTCGTCTCCGAAGCTTTCTTT.

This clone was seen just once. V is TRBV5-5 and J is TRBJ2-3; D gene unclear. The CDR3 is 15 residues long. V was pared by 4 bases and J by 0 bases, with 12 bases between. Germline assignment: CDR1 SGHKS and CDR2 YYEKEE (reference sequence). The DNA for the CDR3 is TGTGCCAGCAGCACCCTCGGTACCAGCACAGATACGCAGTATTTT. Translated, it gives CASSTLGTSTDTQYF.

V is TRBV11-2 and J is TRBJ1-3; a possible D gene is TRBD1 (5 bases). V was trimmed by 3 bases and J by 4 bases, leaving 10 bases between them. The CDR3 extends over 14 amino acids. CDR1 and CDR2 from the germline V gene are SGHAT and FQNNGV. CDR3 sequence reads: CASSFVQGGNTIYF. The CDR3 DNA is TGTGCCAGCAGCTTTGTCCAGGGAGGAAACACCATATATTTT. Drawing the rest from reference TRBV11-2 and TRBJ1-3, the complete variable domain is EAGVAQSPRYKIIEKRQSVAFWCNPISGHATLYWYQQILGQGPKLLIQFQNNGVVDDSQLPKDRFSAERLKGVDSTLKIQPAKLEDSAVYLCASSFVQGGNTIYFGEGSWLTVV.

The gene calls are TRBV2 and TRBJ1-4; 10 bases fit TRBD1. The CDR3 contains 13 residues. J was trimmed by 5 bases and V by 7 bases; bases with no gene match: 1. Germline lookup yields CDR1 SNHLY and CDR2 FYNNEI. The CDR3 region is CASTGQGNEKLFF. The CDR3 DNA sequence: TGTGCCAGCACGGGACAGGGGAATGAAAAACTGTTTTTT.

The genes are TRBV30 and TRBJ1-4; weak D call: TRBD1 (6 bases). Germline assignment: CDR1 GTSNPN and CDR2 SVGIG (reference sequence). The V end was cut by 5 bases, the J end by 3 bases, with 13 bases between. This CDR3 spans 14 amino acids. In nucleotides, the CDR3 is TGTGCCTGGGCCGGTGGGGGCTCTAATGAAAAACTGTTTTTT. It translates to CAWAGGGSNEKLFF.

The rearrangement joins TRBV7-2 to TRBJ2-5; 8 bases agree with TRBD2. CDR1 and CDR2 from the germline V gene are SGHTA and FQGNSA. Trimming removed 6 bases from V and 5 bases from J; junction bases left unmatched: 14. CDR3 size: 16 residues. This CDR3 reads CASSHRTGGPFETQYF. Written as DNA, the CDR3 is TGTGCCAGCAGTCATAGGACGGGGGGGCCTTTTGAGACCCAGTACTTC.

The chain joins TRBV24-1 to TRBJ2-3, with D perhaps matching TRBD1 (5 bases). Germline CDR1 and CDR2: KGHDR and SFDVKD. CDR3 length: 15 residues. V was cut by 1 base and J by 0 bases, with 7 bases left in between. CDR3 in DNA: TGTGCCACCAGTGATTTCAGGGATAGCACAGATACGCAGTATTTT. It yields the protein CATSDFRDSTDTQYF.

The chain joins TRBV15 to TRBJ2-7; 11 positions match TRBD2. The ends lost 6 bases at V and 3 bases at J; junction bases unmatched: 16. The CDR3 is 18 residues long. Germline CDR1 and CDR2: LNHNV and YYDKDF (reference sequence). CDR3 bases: TGTGCCACCAGTTTCTCCCTGGCGACTAGCGGGGTTTACTACGAGCAGTACTTC. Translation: CATSFSLATSGVYYEQYF. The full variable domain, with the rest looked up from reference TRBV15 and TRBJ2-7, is DAMVIQNPRYQVTQFGKPVTLSCSQTLNHNVMYWYQQKSSQAPKLLFHYYDKDFNNEADTPDNFQSRRPNTSFCFLDIRSPGLGDTAMYLCATSFSLATSGVYYEQYFGPGTRLTVT.

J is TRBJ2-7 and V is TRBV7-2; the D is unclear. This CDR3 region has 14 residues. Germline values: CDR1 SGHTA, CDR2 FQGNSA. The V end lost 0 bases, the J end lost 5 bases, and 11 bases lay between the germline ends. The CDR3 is CASSLARNIDEQYF. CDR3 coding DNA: TGTGCCAGCAGCTTAGCGCGGAACATCGACGAGCAGTACTTC.

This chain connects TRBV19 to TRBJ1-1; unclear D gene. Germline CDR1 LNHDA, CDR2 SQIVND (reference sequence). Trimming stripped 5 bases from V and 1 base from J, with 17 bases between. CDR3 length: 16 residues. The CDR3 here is CASSGPPGVKNTEAFF. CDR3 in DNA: TGTGCCAGTAGTGGCCCCCCAGGCGTAAAGAACACTGAAGCTTTCTTT.

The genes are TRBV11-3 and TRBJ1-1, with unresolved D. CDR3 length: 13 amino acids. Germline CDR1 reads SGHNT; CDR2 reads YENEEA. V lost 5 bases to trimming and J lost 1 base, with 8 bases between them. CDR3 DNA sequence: TGTGCCAGCAGCCCTAAGCGGAACACTGAAGCTTTCTTT. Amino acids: CASSPKRNTEAFF. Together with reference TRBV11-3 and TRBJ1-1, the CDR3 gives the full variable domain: EAGVVQSPRYKIIEKKQPVAFWCNPISGHNTLYWYLQNLGQGPELLIRYENEEAVDDSQLPKDRFSAERLKGVDSTLKIQPAELGDSAVYLCASSPKRNTEAFFGQGTRLTVV.

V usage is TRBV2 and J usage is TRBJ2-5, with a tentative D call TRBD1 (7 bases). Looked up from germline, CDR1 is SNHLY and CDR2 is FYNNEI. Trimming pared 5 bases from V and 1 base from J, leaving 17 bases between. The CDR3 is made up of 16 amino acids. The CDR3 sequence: CASSTAGGLPQETQYF. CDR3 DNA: TGTGCCAGCAGTACCGCAGGGGGACTCCCCCAAGAGACCCAGTACTTC.

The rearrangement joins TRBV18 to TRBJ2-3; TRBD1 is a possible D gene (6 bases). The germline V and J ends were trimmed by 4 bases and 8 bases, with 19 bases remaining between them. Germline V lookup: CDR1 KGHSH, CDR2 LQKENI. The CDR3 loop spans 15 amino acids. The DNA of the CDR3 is TGTGCCAGCTCACTCGAAACGGGACGAGGGGGTACGCAGTATTTT. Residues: CASSLETGRGGTQYF.

CDR3 amino acids: CATRTRGEAFF. The CDR3 DNA sequence: TGTGCCACTCGGACGCGGGGTGAAGCTTTCTTT. The V call is TRBV19, the J call TRBJ1-1; D gene ambiguous. CDR1 and CDR2 (germline): LNHDA, SQIVND (reference sequence). This CDR3 spans 11 amino acids. The germline V and J ends were trimmed by 10 bases and 7 bases, with 13 bases remaining between them.

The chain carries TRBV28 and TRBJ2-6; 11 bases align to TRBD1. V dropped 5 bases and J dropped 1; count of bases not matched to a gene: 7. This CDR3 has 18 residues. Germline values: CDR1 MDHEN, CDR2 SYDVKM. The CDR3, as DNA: TGTGCCAGCAGTCTCCGGACAGGGGGCGTATCTGGGGCCAACGTCCTGACTTTC. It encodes CASSLRTGGVSGANVLTF.